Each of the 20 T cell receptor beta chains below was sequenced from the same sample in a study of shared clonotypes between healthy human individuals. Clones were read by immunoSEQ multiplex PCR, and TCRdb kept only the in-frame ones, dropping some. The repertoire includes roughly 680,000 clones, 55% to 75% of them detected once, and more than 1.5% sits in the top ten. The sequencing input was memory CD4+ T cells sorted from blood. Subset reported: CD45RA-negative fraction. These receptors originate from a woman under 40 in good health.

DNA for the CDR3: TGTGCCAGCAGCTTTGCCTTGGAGACCCAGTACTTC. Amino acid sequence: CASSFALETQYF. The rearrangement uses TRBV5-4 and TRBJ2-5; D gene ambiguous. CDR3 length equals 12 residues. Germline V gene lookup returns CDR1 SGHNT and CDR2 YYREEE (reference sequence). The V and J ends lost 2 bases and 5 bases respectively, with 7 bases between them.

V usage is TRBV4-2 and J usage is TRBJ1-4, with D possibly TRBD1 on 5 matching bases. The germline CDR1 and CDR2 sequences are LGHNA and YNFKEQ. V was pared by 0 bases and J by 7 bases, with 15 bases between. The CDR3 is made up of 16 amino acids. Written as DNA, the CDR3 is TGTGCCAGCAGCCAAGATTGGCGCAGGGAGGGTGAAAAACTGTTTTTT. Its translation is CASSQDWRREGEKLFF.

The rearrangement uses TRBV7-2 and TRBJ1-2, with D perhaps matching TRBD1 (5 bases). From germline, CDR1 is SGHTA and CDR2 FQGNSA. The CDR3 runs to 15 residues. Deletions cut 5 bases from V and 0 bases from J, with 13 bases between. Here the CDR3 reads CASSMKTGANYGYTF. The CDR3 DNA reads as TGTGCCAGCAGCATGAAAACAGGAGCTAACTATGGCTACACCTTC.

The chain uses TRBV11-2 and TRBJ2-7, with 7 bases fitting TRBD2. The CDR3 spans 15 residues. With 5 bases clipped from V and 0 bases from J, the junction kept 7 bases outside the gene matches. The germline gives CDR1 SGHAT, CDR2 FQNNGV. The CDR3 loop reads CASSRSSGSSYEQYF. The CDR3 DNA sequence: TGTGCCAGCAGCCGGTCTAGCGGTAGCTCCTACGAGCAGTACTTC.

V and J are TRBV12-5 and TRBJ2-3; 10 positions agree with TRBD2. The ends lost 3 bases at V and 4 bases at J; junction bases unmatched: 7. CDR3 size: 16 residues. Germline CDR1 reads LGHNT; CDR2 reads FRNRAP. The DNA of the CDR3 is TGTGCTAGTGGTTTTTTCCCGGGACTAGCGTCAGATACGCAGTATTTT. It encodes CASGFFPGLASDTQYF.

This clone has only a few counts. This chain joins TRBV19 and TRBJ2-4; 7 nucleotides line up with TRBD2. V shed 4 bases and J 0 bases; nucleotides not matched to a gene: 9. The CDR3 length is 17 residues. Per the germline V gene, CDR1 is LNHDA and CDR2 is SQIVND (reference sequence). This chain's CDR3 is CASSKGSGFRAKNIQYF. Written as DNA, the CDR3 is TGTGCCAGTAGTAAGGGTAGCGGGTTCAGAGCCAAAAACATTCAGTACTTC.

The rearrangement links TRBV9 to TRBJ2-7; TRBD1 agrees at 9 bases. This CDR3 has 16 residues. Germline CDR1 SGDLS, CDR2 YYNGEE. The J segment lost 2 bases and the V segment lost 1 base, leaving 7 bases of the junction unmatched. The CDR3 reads CASSVTGQGNTYEQYF. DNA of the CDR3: TGTGCCAGCAGCGTAACGGGACAGGGAAACACCTACGAGCAGTACTTC.

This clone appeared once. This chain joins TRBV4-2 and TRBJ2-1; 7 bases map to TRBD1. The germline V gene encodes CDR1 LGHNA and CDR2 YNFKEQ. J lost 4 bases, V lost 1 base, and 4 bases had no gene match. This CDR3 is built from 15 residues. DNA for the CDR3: TGTGCCAGCAGCCAAGGTGACAGGGATTACAATGAGCAGTTCTTC. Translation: CASSQGDRDYNEQFF.

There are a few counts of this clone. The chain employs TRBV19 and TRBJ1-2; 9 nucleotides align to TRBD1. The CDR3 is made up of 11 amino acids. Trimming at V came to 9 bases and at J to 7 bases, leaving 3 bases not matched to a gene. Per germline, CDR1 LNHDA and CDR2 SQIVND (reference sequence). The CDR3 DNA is TGTGCCAGCCGGGACAGGGTTGGCTACACCTTC. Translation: CASRDRVGYTF.

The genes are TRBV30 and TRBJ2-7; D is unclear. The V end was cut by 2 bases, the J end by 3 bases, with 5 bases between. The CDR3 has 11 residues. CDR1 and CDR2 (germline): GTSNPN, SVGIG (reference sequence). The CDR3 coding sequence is TGTGCCTGGAGTAATGGCTACGAGCAGTACTTC. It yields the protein CAWSNGYEQYF.

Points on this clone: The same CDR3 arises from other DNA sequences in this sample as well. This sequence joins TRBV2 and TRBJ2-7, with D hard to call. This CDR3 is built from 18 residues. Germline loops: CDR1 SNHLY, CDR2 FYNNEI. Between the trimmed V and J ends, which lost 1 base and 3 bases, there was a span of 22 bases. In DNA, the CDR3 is TGTGCCAGCAGTGAAGTCTCACCCGTTTATGGGCTCCACTACGAGCAGTACTTC. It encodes CASSEVSPVYGLHYEQYF.

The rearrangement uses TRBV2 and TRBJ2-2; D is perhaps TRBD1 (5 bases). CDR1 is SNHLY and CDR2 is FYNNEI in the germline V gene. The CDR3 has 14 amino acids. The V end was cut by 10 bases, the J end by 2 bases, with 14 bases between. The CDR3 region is CATLLDTNTGELFF. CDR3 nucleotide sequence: TGTGCCACTCTCCTGGACACAAACACCGGGGAGCTGTTTTTT.

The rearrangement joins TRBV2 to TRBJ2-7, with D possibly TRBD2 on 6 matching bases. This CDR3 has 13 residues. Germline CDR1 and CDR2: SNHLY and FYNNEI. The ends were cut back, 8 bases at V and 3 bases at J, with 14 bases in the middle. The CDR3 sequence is CASGRDSLYEQYF. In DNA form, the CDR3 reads TGTGCCAGCGGACGGGACTCTCTCTACGAGCAGTACTTC. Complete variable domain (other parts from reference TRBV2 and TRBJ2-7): EPEVTQTPSHQVTQMGQEVILRCVPISNHLYFYWYRQILGQKVEFLVSFYNNEISEKSEIFDDQFSVERPDGSNFTLKIRSTKLEDSAMYFCASGRDSLYEQYFGPGTRLTVT.

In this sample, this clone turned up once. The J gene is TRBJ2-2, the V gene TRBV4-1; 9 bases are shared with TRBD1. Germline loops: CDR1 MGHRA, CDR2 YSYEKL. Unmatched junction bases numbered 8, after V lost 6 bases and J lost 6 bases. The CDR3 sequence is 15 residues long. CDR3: CASRQGAVWAGELFF. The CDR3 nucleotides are TGCGCCAGCAGACAGGGGGCCGTTTGGGCCGGGGAGCTGTTTTTT.

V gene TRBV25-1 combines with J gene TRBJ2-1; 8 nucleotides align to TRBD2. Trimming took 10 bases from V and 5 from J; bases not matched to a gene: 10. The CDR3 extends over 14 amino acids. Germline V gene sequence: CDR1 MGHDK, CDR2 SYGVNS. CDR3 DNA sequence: TGTGCCACCCTTAAGGGTAGCGGGAACAATGAGCAGTTCTTC. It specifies CATLKGSGNNEQFF.

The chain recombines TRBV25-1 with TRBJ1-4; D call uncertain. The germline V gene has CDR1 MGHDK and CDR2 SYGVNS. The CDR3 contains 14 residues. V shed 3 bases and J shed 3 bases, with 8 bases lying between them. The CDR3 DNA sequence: TGTGCCAGCAGTGATTTTGGGTCTAATGAAAAACTGTTTTTT. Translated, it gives CASSDFGSNEKLFF.

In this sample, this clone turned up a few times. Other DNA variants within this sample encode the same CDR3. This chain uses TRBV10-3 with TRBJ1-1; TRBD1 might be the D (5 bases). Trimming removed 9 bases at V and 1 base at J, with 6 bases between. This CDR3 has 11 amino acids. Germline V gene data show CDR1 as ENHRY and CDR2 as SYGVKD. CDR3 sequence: CAIGGNTEAFF. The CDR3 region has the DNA TGTGCCATTGGGGGGAACACTGAAGCTTTCTTT.

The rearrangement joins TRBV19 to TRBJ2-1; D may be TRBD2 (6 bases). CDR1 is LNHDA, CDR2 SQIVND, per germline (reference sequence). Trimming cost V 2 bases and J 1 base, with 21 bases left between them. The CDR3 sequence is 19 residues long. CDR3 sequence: CASSITLGLSLGSYNEQFF. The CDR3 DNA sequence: TGTGCCAGTAGTATAACCCTCGGACTATCTCTGGGATCCTACAATGAGCAGTTCTTC.

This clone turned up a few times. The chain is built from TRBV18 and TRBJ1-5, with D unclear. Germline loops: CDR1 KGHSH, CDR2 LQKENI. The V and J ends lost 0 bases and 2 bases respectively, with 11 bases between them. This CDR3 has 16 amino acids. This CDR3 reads CASSPPLGDGNQPQHF. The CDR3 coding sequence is TGTGCCAGCTCACCACCTCTCGGGGATGGCAATCAGCCCCAGCATTTT.

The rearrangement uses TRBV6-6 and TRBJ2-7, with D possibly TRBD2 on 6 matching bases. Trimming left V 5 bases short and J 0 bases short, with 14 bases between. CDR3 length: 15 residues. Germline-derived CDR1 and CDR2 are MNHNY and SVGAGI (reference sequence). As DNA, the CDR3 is TGTGCCAGCAGTATCGAGCGGGTCCTCTCCTACGAGCAGTACTTC. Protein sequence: CASSIERVLSYEQYF.